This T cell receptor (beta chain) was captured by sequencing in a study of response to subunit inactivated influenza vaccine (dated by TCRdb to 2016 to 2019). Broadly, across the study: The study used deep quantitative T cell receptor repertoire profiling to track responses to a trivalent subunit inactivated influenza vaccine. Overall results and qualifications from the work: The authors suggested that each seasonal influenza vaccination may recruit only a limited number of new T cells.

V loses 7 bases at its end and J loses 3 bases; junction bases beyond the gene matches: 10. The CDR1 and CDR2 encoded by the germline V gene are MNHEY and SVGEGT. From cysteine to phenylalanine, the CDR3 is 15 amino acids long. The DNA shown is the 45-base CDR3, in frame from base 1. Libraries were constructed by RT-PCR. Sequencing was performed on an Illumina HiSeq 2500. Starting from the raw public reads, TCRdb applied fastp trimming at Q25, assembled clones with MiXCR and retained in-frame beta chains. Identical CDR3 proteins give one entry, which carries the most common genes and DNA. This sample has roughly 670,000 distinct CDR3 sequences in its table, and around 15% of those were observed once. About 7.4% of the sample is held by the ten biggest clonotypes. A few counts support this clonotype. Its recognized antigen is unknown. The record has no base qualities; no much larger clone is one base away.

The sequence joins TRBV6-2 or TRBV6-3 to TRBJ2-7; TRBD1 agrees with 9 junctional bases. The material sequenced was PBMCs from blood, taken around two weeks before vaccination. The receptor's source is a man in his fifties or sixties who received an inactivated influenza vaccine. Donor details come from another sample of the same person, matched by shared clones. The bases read TGTGCCAGCACGGTAACCGGGACAGGGATCTACGAGCAGTACTTC. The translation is CASTVTGTGIYEQYF.